This T cell receptor beta chain was identified during a study of human T cells and chemical hapten exposure. TCRdb reprocessed the RACE reads with MiXCR, giving one entry per CDR3 protein. The sample contains a few hundred thousand distinct CDR3 sequences, nearly 6.5% of which appear only once. CDR1 and CDR2 (germline): SEHNR, FQNEAQ (reference sequence). The CDR3 extends over 12 amino acids. V lost 7 bases and J lost 0, with 4 bases in between. The sample's time point: patch test 2, 6 weeks after DPC sensitization. As for treatment: therapeutic diphenylcyclopropenone sensitization with weekly scalp DPC. The study extracted total RNA from unfractionated whole blood.

This chain links TRBV7-9 with TRBJ1-3; D remains ambiguous. The sequence derives from a woman aged 18-35 years with alopecia areata. Some clones in this sample may be carry-over from other donors' samples. The sample in question was whole blood, obtained in connection with sensitization to the hapten diphenylcyclopropenone (DPC). The DNA of the CDR3 is TGTGCCAGCACCAACTCTGGAAACACCATATATTTT. It translates to CASTNSGNTIYF.